This T cell receptor beta chain was captured in a study of blood T cells in healthy people across ages. Study-wide results and limits: Any conclusive comparison of naive versus antigen-experienced cells was prevented by using unsorted PBMCs.

The V gene's germline CDR1 is DFQATT and CDR2 SNEGSKA (reference sequence). The CDR3 is 14 amino acids. A note on this clonotype: The antigen remains unidentified.

Combining a sample-barcoded 5' primer with a J-beta primer mix, a second PCR ran for 7 to 11 cycles. Each sample yielded at least 2.5 million CDR3-containing paired-end reads. TCRdb recomputed calls from the 5' RACE reads with MiXCR, one row per CDR3 protein. This table holds approximately 770,000 distinct CDR3 sequences, 55% to 75% found once. This sequence joins TRBV20-1 and TRBJ2-5; 7 bases are a match to TRBD1. The receptor comes from a man younger than 40 in good health. Sequenced sample: blood. CDR3 sequence: CSEPDRERGETQYF. The CDR3 nucleotides are TGCAGCGAACCTGACAGGGAGAGGGGAGAGACCCAGTACTTC.